These T cell receptor beta chains were read from a single sample in a study of T cell responses to AZD1222 COVID-19 vaccine. TCRdb keeps only in-frame clones here, not all; method: immunoSEQ multiplex PCR. In the table there are some 100,000 clones, 88% of which are singletons. The input for sequencing was peripheral blood, taken on day 0 of MenACWY control vaccination. Receptors originate from an adult in good health. Each CDR3 is given with its conserved first and last residue. Each record gives: V gene, clone size, D gene, J gene, CDR3 protein, CDR3 DNA. A D gene is named only where the DNA matches it firmly. A row's size may be missing; if present it is once, few, many or a size class.

V gene: TRBV2; clone size: once; D gene: NA; J gene: TRBJ2-1; CDR3 protein: CASRAFGGYNEQFF; CDR3 DNA: TGTGCCAGCAGAGCTTTCGGGGGATACAATGAGCAGTTCTTC
V gene: TRBV27; clone size: NA; D gene: NA; J gene: TRBJ1-1; CDR3 protein: CASRWRARDTEAFF; CDR3 DNA: TGTGCCAGCCGTTGGAGGGCGCGAGACACTGAAGCTTTCTTT
V gene: TRBV14; clone size: NA; D gene: NA; J gene: TRBJ1-2; CDR3 protein: CASSLGVNYGYTF; CDR3 DNA: TGTGCCAGCAGCTTGGGTGTTAACTATGGCTACACCTTC
V gene: TRBV6-2/TRBV6-3; clone size: NA; D gene: TRBD2; J gene: TRBJ2-3; CDR3 protein: CASSWTRSTDTQYF; CDR3 DNA: TGTGCCAGCAGCTGGACTAGAAGCACAGATACGCAGTATTTT
V gene: TRBV19; clone size: NA; D gene: TRBD2; J gene: TRBJ2-1; CDR3 protein: CASSITSGRNEQFF; CDR3 DNA: TGTGCCAGTAGTATAACTAGCGGGAGGAATGAGCAGTTCTTC
V gene: TRBV27; clone size: NA; D gene: NA; J gene: TRBJ2-7; CDR3 protein: CASSLRTGTYEQYF; CDR3 DNA: TGTGCCAGCAGTTTAAGGACGGGGACCTACGAGCAGTACTTC
V gene: TRBV7-2; clone size: NA; D gene: NA; J gene: TRBJ2-1; CDR3 protein: CASSLVQLSSYNEQFF; CDR3 DNA: TGTGCCAGCAGCTTGGTCCAGTTGAGCTCCTACAATGAGCAGTTCTTC
V gene: TRBV5-1; clone size: NA; D gene: NA; J gene: TRBJ1-1; CDR3 protein: CASSLVGRNEAFF; CDR3 DNA: TGCGCCAGCAGCTTGGTTGGTAGGAATGAAGCTTTCTTT
V gene: TRBV6-6; clone size: NA; D gene: TRBD1; J gene: TRBJ1-1; CDR3 protein: CASGDRVGTEAFF; CDR3 DNA: TGTGCCAGCGGAGACAGGGTAGGAACTGAAGCTTTCTTT
V gene: TRBV20-1; clone size: NA; D gene: NA; J gene: TRBJ1-6; CDR3 protein: CSASLRGNSPLHF; CDR3 DNA: TGCAGTGCTAGTTTAAGGGGTAATTCACCCCTCCACTTT
V gene: TRBV5-1; clone size: many; D gene: NA; J gene: TRBJ2-7; CDR3 protein: CASTPGPYSTYEQYF; CDR3 DNA: TGCGCCAGCACGCCCGGGCCCTATTCGACCTACGAGCAGTACTTC
V gene: TRBV5-8; clone size: once; D gene: NA; J gene: TRBJ1-5; CDR3 protein: CASSFRVQPQHF; CDR3 DNA: TGTGCCAGCAGTTTCAGGGTTCAGCCCCAGCATTTT
V gene: TRBV6-5; clone size: NA; D gene: TRBD1; J gene: TRBJ1-5; CDR3 protein: CASTRMTGDNQPQHF; CDR3 DNA: TGTGCCAGCACCCGGATGACAGGGGACAATCAGCCCCAGCATTTT
V gene: TRBV3-1/TRBV3-2; clone size: NA; D gene: TRBD2; J gene: TRBJ2-5; CDR3 protein: CASSHPGGVQETQYF; CDR3 DNA: TGTGCCAGCAGCCATCCGGGGGGGGTCCAAGAGACCCAGTACTTC
V gene: TRBV4-1; clone size: NA; D gene: NA; J gene: TRBJ1-5; CDR3 protein: CASSQDGVPGQPQHF; CDR3 DNA: TGCGCCAGCAGCCAAGATGGTGTCCCAGGGCAGCCCCAGCATTTT
V gene: TRBV28; clone size: NA; D gene: TRBD1; J gene: TRBJ1-2; CDR3 protein: CASFSGQGAGGYTF; CDR3 DNA: TGTGCCAGCTTTTCGGGACAGGGGGCCGGTGGCTACACCTTC
V gene: TRBV7-9; clone size: NA; D gene: NA; J gene: TRBJ1-2; CDR3 protein: CASSLLTGYWGGSNYGYTF; CDR3 DNA: TGTGCCAGCAGCCTCCTTACCGGATATTGGGGGGGGTCTAACTATGGCTACACCTTC
V gene: TRBV7-9; clone size: NA; D gene: NA; J gene: TRBJ2-5; CDR3 protein: CASSSYGTPGEETQYF; CDR3 DNA: TGTGCCAGCAGCTCATACGGGACACCCGGGGAGGAGACCCAGTACTTC